This T cell receptor (beta chain) derives from a study of blood T cell repertoires in COVID-19. Original processing methods: Nucleated cell counts were estimated from reference gene primer amplification. Using immunoSEQ multiplex PCR, the repertoire was profiled, and TCRdb retains in-frame clones only, with some absent. Clone size and V and J calls were adopted from that table, with D and trimming inferred from the DNA. This sample yields just under 45,000 clones, of which 88% are seen a single time; approximately 1.3% belongs to the top ten. V dropped 0 bases and J dropped 3 bases, with 15 bases sitting between them. CDR3 size: 16 residues.

The J gene is TRBJ2-7, the V gene TRBV23-1, with D possibly being TRBD2 (5 bases). TRBV23-1 is an ORF for which the function is uncertain. The source is a woman aged 40 to 50 with acute or convalescent COVID-19. Sequencing was done on a sample of peripheral blood. The CDR3 region has the DNA TGCGCCAGCAGTCAATCAGGGAGAACAGTGCTCTACGAGCAGTACTTC. Translation: CASSQSGRTVLYEQYF.